This T cell receptor beta chain appears in the sequencing data of a study of blood T cells in healthy people across ages. General study points: Possibly confounding the expanded clonotype changes was the fact that donor CMV status was unknown.

The CDR3 extends over 13 amino acids. With 3 bases removed from V and 2 bases from J, the gap between germline ends came to 8 bases. Extractions gave at least 5.5 micrograms of total RNA per sample. Then a second PCR, running roughly 6 to 12 cycles, was carried out with a sample-barcoded 5' primer and a J-beta primer mix. TCRdb fed the 5' RACE reads into MiXCR, producing one record per CDR3 protein. Here the sample spans around 820,000 distinct CDR3 sequences, more than 20% being singletons. This clonotype has ten or more counts. Its antigen is not identified. These same records also appear under a second study, on T cells of mothers and their children.

The V gene is TRBV12-3 or TRBV12-4, the J gene TRBJ2-7, with D hard to call. The source is a boy younger than 18 in good health. The sequenced sample consisted of blood. The CDR3 sequence is CASSLSQAYEQYF. The CDR3 DNA reads as TGTGCCAGCAGTTTGAGCCAGGCCTACGAGCAGTACTTC.